The rows below give T cell receptor beta chains drawn from one sample of a study of blood T cell repertoires in COVID-19. TCRdb keeps only in-frame clones here, not all; method: immunoSEQ multiplex PCR. Among around 50,000 clones, roughly 90% were seen once, and the ten largest hold less than 2.5%. The sequenced material came from peripheral blood. These receptors were obtained from a human donor in a cohort sampled during active COVID-19. Both conserved end residues are part of each CDR3. D genes are given only for firm matches. Some rows have no size entry. The others give once, few or many, or a class for an expanded clone.

V: TRBV5-6
D: -
J: TRBJ2-4
size: once
CDR3: CASSLGILVAKNIQYF
DNA: TGTGCCAGCAGCCTCGGGATTCTCGTAGCCAAAAACATTCAGTACTTC

V: TRBV19
D: TRBD1
J: TRBJ1-2
size: -
CDR3: CASSTQGAISAGYGYTF
DNA: TGTGCCAGTAGTACCCAGGGGGCGATCTCGGCGGGGTATGGCTACACCTTC

V: TRBV3-1/TRBV3-2
D: TRBD1
J: TRBJ1-1
size: -
CDR3: CASSQVDRGRLEAFF
DNA: TGTGCCAGCAGCCAGGTCGACAGGGGGCGGCTCGAAGCTTTCTTT

V: TRBV5-1
D: -
J: TRBJ1-4
size: -
CDR3: CASRDTRDTEKLFF
DNA: TGCGCCAGCAGAGACACCCGGGACACCGAAAAACTGTTTTTT

V: TRBV4-1
D: -
J: TRBJ1-2
size: few
CDR3: CASSHPGNNNYGYTF
DNA: TGCGCCAGCAGCCATCCAGGCAATAACAACTATGGCTACACCTTC

V: TRBV6-5
D: -
J: TRBJ2-1
size: -
CDR3: CASIGLAGEEQFF
DNA: TGTGCCAGCATTGGGCTAGCCGGCGAGGAGCAGTTCTTC

V: TRBV30
D: TRBD1
J: TRBJ1-1
size: -
CDR3: CAWRYPGGSEAFF
DNA: TGTGCCTGGCGATACCCAGGGGGGTCTGAAGCTTTCTTT

V: TRBV4-1
D: TRBD2
J: TRBJ2-1
size: -
CDR3: CASSQPGLAGRYEQFF
DNA: TGCGCCAGCAGCCAACCGGGACTAGCGGGAAGGTATGAGCAGTTCTTC

V: TRBV5-5
D: -
J: TRBJ2-7
size: -
CDR3: CASSLEPIYEQYF
DNA: TGTGCCAGCAGCTTGGAACCTATTTACGAGCAGTACTTC

V: TRBV2
D: -
J: TRBJ2-7
size: -
CDR3: CASRGTSQLYEQYF
DNA: TGTGCCAGCAGGGGCACTAGTCAACTCTACGAGCAGTACTTC

V: TRBV2
D: TRBD1
J: TRBJ2-7
size: -
CDR3: CANKKETGVGEQYF
DNA: TGTGCCAACAAAAAAGAAACAGGGGTTGGCGAGCAGTACTTC

V: TRBV7-2
D: TRBD1
J: TRBJ2-3
size: -
CDR3: CASSLSGQGSDTQYF
DNA: TGTGCCAGCAGCTTAAGCGGACAGGGTTCAGATACGCAGTATTTT

V: TRBV5-1
D: TRBD1
J: TRBJ1-4
size: -
CDR3: CASTAVGQGSNQKLFF
DNA: TGCGCCAGCACCGCCGTGGGACAGGGGAGCAATCAAAAACTGTTTTTT

V: TRBV18
D: TRBD1
J: TRBJ2-2
size: once
CDR3: CASSPPDRRTGELFF
DNA: TGTGCCAGCTCACCACCGGACAGGAGAACCGGGGAGCTGTTTTTT

V: TRBV27
D: TRBD2
J: TRBJ2-1
size: -
CDR3: CASSPSGGISYNEQFF
DNA: TGTGCCAGCAGCCCTAGCGGGGGAATCTCCTACAATGAGCAGTTCTTC

V: TRBV18
D: TRBD2
J: TRBJ2-2
size: -
CDR3: CASARATSGAGGAGELFF
DNA: TGTGCCAGCGCAAGAGCGACTAGCGGAGCCGGCGGGGCCGGGGAGCTGTTTTTT

V: TRBV5-1
D: TRBD2
J: TRBJ2-2
size: -
CDR3: CASGAGLAGNTGELFF
DNA: TGCGCCAGCGGGGCCGGGCTAGCGGGAAACACCGGGGAGCTGTTTTTT

V: TRBV3-1/TRBV3-2
D: TRBD2
J: TRBJ2-5
size: -
CDR3: CASSPRSPSGGQGQETQYF
DNA: TGTGCCAGCAGCCCCCGAAGTCCTAGCGGGGGGCAGGGACAAGAGACCCAGTACTTC

V: TRBV19
D: -
J: TRBJ2-5
size: -
CDR3: CASSISHSLQETQYF
DNA: TGTGCCAGTAGTATTTCCCACAGCCTTCAAGAGACCCAGTACTTC

V: TRBV5-1
D: TRBD1
J: TRBJ2-1
size: -
CDR3: CASSNLATGAYNEQFF
DNA: TGCGCCAGCAGCAACCTTGCGACAGGGGCCTACAATGAGCAGTTCTTC